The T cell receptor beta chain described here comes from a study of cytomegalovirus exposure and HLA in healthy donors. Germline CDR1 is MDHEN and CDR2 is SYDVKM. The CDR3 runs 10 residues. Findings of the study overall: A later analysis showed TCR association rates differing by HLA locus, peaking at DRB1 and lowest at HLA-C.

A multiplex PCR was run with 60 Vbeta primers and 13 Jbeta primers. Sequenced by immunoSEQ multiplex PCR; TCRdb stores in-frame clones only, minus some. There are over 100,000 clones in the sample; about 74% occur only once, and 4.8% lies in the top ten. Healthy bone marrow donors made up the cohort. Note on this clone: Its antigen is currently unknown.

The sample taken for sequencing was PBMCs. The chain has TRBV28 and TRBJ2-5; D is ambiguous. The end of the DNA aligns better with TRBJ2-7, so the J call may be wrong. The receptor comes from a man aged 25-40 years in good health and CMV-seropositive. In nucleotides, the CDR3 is TGTGCCAGCAGTCATTACGAGCAGTACTTC. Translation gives CASSHYEQYF.